The source of this T cell receptor beta chain is a study of T cell changes during pregnancy in multiple sclerosis. TCRdb keeps only in-frame clones here, not all; method: immunoSEQ multiplex PCR. The table shows around 50,000 clones, with about 93% occurring only once. The CDR3 totals 13 residues. The germline gives CDR1 SGHDT, CDR2 YYEEEE. V shed 4 bases and J shed 8 bases, with 10 bases lying between them. The sequences come from CD4+ T cells from peripheral blood mononuclear cells, collected in the third trimester of pregnancy. This clonotype originated in a female donor with multiple sclerosis, enrolled in a pregnancy study. The chain is built from TRBV5-6 and TRBJ1-6; D is possibly TRBD1 (5 bases). The CDR3 DNA reads TGTGCCAGCAGCCCTCGACAGCATTCACCCCTCCACTTT. This gives the protein CASSPRQHSPLHF.